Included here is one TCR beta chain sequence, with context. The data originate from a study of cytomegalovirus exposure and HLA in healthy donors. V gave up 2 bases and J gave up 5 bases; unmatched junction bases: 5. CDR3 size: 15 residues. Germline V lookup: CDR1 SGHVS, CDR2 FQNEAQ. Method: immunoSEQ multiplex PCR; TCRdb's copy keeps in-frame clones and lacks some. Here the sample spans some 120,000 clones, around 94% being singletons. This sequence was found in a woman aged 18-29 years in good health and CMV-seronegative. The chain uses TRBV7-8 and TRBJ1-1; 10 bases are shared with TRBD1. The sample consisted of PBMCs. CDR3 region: CASSLRTGGGTEAFF. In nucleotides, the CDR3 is TGTGCCAGCAGCTTACGGACAGGGGGGGGAACTGAAGCTTTCTTT.